Listed below are T cell receptor beta chains from one sample, sequenced in a study of glioma-infiltrating T cells. TCRdb reanalysed the multiplex PCR reads using MiXCR and keeps one entry per CDR3 protein. The repertoire includes about 200,000 distinct CDR3 sequences, approximately 30% of them detected once, and 20% sits in the top ten. Input material: glioma tissue, nonneoplastic brain tissue, or PBMCs (not recorded which). The source is a human donor with low-grade glioma or glioblastoma, undergoing nonglioma brain surgery, or in good health (not recorded which). Both conserved end residues are part of each CDR3. The order of the fields is J gene, V gene, D gene, clone size, CDR3 protein, CDR3 DNA. A D gene is named only where the DNA matches it firmly. Expanded clones get a size class; other rows say once, few or many, or leave the size out.

>TRBJ1-3|TRBV28|.|.
CASSLWAIGNTIYF
TGTGCCAGCAGTTTATGGGCGATTGGAAACACCATATATTTT
>TRBJ2-7|TRBV7-2|.|many
CASSLFGDTGGEQYF
TGTGCCAGCAGCTTATTTGGGGACACCGGAGGGGAGCAGTACTTC
>TRBJ1-5|TRBV29-1|.|few
CSVRVTTDSNQPQHF
TGCAGCGTTCGGGTTACGACAGATAGCAATCAGCCCCAGCATTTT
>TRBJ2-5|TRBV20-1|TRBD1|many
CSARDRGLETQYF
TGCAGTGCTAGGGACAGGGGGTTAGAGACCCAGTACTTC
>TRBJ2-1|TRBV29-1|.|few
CSVEFGGNEQFF
TGCAGCGTTGAATTCGGGGGAAATGAGCAGTTCTTC
>TRBJ1-5|TRBV20-1|.|many
CSAAGKGGVSNQPQHF
TGCAGTGCTGCCGGTAAGGGGGGAGTAAGCAATCAGCCCCAGCATTTT
>TRBJ1-5|TRBV4-1|TRBD1|many
CASSQGQYSNQPQHF
TGCGCCAGCAGCCAGGGACAGTATAGCAATCAGCCCCAGCATTTT
>TRBJ2-6|TRBV20-1|TRBD1|many
CSARPRSGQRSLGGANVLTF
TGCAGTGCTAGACCGCGTTCGGGACAGCGGAGTCTGGGTGGGGCCAACGTCCTGACTTTC
>TRBJ1-6|TRBV18|TRBD1|many
CASSTGQGTNSPLHF
TGTGCCAGCTCAACGGGACAGGGGACTAATTCACCCCTCCACTTT
>TRBJ1-5|TRBV12-3/TRBV12-4|TRBD1|few
CASATQGAQPQHF
TGTGCCAGCGCTACCCAGGGGGCTCAGCCCCAGCATTTT
>TRBJ1-1|TRBV27|.|many
CASSLKKGWTEAFF
TGTGCCAGCAGTTTAAAGAAGGGGTGGACTGAAGCTTTCTTT
>TRBJ2-1|TRBV7-9|TRBD1|.
CASSLDDRAYEQFF
TGTGCCAGCAGCTTAGACGACAGGGCCTATGAGCAGTTCTTC
>TRBJ2-3|TRBV6-2/TRBV6-3|.|.
CASSQAEDTQYF
TGTGCCAGCAGCCAGGCGGAAGATACGCAGTATTTT
>TRBJ2-1|TRBV7-2|.|.
CASSLRDGGASSRYNEQFF
TGTGCCAGCAGCTTAAGGGACGGGGGCGCGTCCTCTCGATACAATGAGCAGTTCTTC
>TRBJ2-1|TRBV18|TRBD2|many
CASSLGTSPHNEQFF
TGTGCCAGCTCACTCGGGACTAGCCCTCACAATGAGCAGTTCTTC
>TRBJ2-7|TRBV19|TRBD2|few
CASSVGTRAYEQYF
TGTGCCAGTAGTGTCGGGACTAGGGCATACGAGCAGTACTTC
>TRBJ2-1|TRBV18|.|.
CASSPGTKYNEQFF
TGTGCCAGCTCACCCGGGACGAAGTACAATGAGCAGTTCTTC
>TRBJ1-5|TRBV10-3|TRBD1|.
CAISAGTGASNQPQHF
TGTGCCATCAGTGCCGGGACAGGGGCAAGCAATCAGCCCCAGCATTTT
>TRBJ2-1|TRBV4-2|TRBD2|.
CARSQRKTAPGAGDNEQFF
TGTGCCAGAAGCCAACGAAAAACCGCCCCAGGAGCGGGAGACAATGAGCAGTTCTTC
>TRBJ1-3|TRBV7-9|.|many
CASSLEAGNTIYF
TGTGCCAGCAGCTTAGAAGCTGGAAACACCATATATTTT
>TRBJ2-1|TRBV19|.|few
CASSIEDPAVSYNEQFF
TGTGCCAGTAGTATAGAGGACCCGGCTGTATCCTACAATGAGCAGTTCTTC
>TRBJ2-5|TRBV5-8|TRBD2|few
CASSLGRTSVEETQYF
TGTGCCAGCAGTTTGGGGAGGACTAGCGTAGAGGAGACCCAGTACTTC
>TRBJ2-6|TRBV29-1|.|many
CSVDFQSGANVLTF
TGCAGCGTTGATTTCCAGTCTGGGGCCAACGTCCTGACTTTC
>TRBJ2-5|TRBV6-4|TRBD2|few
CASSGSKSVREASSPNRETQYF
TGTGCCAGCAGTGGTAGTAAATCCGTGCGGGAGGCTAGTTCCCCCAATCGGGAGACCCAGTACTTC
>TRBJ1-2|TRBV4-1|TRBD1|few
CASSRPGQGADGYTF
TGCGCCAGCAGCCGGCCTGGACAGGGAGCGGATGGCTACACCTTC
>TRBJ2-3|TRBV7-3|TRBD1|few
CASSSHRDSYTQYF
TGTGCCAGCAGCTCGCACCGGGACAGTTATACGCAGTATTTT
>TRBJ1-3|TRBV6-2/TRBV6-3|.|many
CASSPPEGRNTIYF
TGTGCCAGCAGCCCCCCCGAGGGAAGAAACACCATATATTTT
>TRBJ2-1|TRBV28|TRBD2|many
CASSLLAGGFNEQFF
TGTGCCAGCAGTCTGCTAGCGGGAGGATTCAATGAGCAGTTCTTC
>TRBJ1-1|TRBV6-2/TRBV6-3|.|.
CASSEGLAGGSGIVAEAFF
TGTGCCAGCAGTGAGGGTCTCGCGGGAGGGTCAGGCATCGTCGCTGAAGCTTTCTTT
>TRBJ2-1|TRBV5-4|TRBD1|few
CASSAGTDPPNEQFF
TGTGCCAGCAGCGCCGGGACAGATCCTCCTAATGAGCAGTTCTTC
>TRBJ1-2|TRBV25-1|.|many
CASSAGPRDGYTF
TGTGCCAGCAGTGCGGGACCTAGGGATGGCTACACCTTC
>TRBJ2-5|TRBV27|TRBD2|.
CTSGSVSGRTQETQYF
TGTACCAGCGGCTCAGTTAGCGGGAGAACCCAAGAGACCCAGTACTTC
>TRBJ2-7|TRBV5-1|.|.
CASSLAVGFSYEQYF
TGCGCCAGCAGCTTGGCGGTCGGCTTCTCCTACGAGCAGTACTTC
>TRBJ1-2|TRBV20-1|.|many
CSARGLPTEIGGYGYTF
TGCAGTGCTAGAGGTCTCCCGACAGAAATAGGTGGCTATGGCTACACCTTC
>TRBJ1-1|TRBV7-9|TRBD1|few
CASSLFGTAKNTEAFF
TGTGCCAGCAGCTTATTTGGGACAGCAAAGAACACTGAAGCTTTCTTT
>TRBJ2-1|TRBV29-1|.|few
CSVKNAGEQFF
TGCAGCGTTAAAAATGCGGGTGAGCAGTTCTTC
>TRBJ2-1|TRBV28|.|many
CASSFLGLGALDEQFF
TGTGCCAGCAGTTTCCTGGGGCTAGGTGCTTTAGATGAGCAGTTCTTC
>TRBJ2-1|TRBV7-2|.|many
CASSYGRLNEQFF
TGTGCCAGCAGTTACGGCCGGTTAAATGAGCAGTTCTTC
>TRBJ1-5|TRBV19|.|.
CASSDSLGESNQPQHF
TGTGCCAGTAGTGACTCATTAGGGGAGAGCAATCAGCCCCAGCATTTT